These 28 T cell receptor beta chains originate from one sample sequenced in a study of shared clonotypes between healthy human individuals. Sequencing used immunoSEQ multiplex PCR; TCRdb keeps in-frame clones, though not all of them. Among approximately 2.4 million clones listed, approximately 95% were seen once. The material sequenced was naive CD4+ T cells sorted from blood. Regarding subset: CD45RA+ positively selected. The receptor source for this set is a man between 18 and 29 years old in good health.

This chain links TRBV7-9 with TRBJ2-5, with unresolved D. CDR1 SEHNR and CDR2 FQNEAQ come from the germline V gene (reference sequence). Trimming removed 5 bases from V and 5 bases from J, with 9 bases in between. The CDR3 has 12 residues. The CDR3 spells CASSAVWETQYF. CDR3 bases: TGTGCCAGCAGCGCAGTGTGGGAGACCCAGTACTTC.

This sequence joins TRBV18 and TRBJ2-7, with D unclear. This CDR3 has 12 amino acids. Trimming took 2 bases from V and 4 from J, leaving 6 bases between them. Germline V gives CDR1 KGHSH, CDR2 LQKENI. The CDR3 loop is CASSPIRYEQYF. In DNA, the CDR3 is TGTGCCAGCTCACCAATCAGGTACGAGCAGTACTTC.

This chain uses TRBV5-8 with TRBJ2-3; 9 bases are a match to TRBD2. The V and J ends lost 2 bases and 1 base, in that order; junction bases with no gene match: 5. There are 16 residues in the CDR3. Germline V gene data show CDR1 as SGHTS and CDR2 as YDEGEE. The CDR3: CASSLGAGGRTDTQYF. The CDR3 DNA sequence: TGTGCCAGCAGCTTAGGAGCGGGAGGTCGCACAGATACGCAGTATTTT.

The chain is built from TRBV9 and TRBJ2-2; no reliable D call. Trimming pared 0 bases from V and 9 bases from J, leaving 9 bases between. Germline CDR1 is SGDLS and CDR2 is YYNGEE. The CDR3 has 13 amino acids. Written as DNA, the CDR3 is TGTGCCAGCAGCGTAGAAGACCGTAGGGAGCTGTTTTTT. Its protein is CASSVEDRRELFF.

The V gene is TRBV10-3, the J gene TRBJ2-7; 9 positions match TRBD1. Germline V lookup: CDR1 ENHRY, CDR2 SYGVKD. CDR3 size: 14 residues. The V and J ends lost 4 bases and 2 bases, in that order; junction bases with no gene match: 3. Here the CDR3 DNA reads TGTGCCATCAGTGGGGACAGGGAAACCTACGAGCAGTACTTC. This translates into CAISGDRETYEQYF.

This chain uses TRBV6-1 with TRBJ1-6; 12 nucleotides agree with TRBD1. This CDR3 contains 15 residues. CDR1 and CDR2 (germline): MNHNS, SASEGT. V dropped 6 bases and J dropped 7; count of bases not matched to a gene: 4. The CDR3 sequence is CASSLGTGGNSPLHF. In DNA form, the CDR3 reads TGTGCCAGCAGCCTGGGGACAGGGGGCAATTCACCCCTCCACTTT.

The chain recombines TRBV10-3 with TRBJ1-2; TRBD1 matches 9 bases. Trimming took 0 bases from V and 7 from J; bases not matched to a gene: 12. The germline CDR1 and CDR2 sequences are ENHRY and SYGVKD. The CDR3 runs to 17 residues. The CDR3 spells CAISESGQGNWRSGYTF. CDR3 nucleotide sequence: TGTGCCATCAGTGAGTCAGGACAGGGGAACTGGAGAAGTGGCTACACCTTC.

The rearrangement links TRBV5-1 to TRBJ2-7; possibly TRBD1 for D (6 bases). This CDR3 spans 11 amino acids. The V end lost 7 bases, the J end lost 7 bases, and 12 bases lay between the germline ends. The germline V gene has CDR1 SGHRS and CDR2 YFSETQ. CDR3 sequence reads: CASFQGTEQYF. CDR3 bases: TGCGCCAGCTTCCAGGGGACGGAGCAGTACTTC. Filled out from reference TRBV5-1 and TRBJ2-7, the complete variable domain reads KAGVTQTPRYLIKTRGQQVTLSCSPISGHRSVSWYQQTPGQGLQFLFEYFSETQRNKGNFPGRFSGRQFSNSRSEMNVSTLELGDSALYLCASFQGTEQYFGPGTRLTVT.

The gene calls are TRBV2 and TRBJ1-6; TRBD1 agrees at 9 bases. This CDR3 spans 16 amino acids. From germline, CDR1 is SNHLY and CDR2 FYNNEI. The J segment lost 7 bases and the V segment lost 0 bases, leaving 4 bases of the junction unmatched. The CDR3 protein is CASSEASGQGNSPLHF. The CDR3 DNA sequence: TGTGCCAGCAGTGAAGCCTCGGGACAGGGCAATTCACCCCTCCACTTT.

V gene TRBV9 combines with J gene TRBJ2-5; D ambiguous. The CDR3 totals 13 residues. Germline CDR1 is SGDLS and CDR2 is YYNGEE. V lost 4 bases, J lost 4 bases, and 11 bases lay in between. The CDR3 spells CASSKRVGETQYF. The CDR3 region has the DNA TGTGCCAGCAGCAAACGGGTGGGAGAGACCCAGTACTTC.

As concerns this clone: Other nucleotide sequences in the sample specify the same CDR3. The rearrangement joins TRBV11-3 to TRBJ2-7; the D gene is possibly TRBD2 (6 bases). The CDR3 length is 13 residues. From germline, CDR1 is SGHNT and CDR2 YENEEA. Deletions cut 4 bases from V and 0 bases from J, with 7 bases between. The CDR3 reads CASSSGSSYEQYF. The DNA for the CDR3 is TGTGCCAGCAGCTCCGGGAGCTCCTACGAGCAGTACTTC.

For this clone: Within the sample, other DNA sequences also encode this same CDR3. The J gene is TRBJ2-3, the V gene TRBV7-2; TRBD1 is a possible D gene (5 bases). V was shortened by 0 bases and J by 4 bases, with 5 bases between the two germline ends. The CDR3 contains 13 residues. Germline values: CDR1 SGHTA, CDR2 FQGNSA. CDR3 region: CASSLARADTQYF. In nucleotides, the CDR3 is TGTGCCAGCAGCTTAGCCAGGGCAGATACGCAGTATTTT.

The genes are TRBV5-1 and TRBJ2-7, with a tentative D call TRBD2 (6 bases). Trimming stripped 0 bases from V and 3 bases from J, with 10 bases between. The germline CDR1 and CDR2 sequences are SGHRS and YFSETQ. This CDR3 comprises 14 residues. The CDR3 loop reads CASSLGGTHYEQYF. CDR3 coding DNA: TGCGCCAGCAGCTTGGGGGGGACTCACTACGAGCAGTACTTC.

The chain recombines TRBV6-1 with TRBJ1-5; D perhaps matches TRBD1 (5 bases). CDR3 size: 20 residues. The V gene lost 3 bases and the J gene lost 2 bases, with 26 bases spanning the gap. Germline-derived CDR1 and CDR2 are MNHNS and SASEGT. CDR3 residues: CASSDGQTPGRYTGNQPQHF. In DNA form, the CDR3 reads TGTGCCAGCAGTGACGGGCAGACACCAGGGCGCTATACGGGCAATCAGCCCCAGCATTTT.

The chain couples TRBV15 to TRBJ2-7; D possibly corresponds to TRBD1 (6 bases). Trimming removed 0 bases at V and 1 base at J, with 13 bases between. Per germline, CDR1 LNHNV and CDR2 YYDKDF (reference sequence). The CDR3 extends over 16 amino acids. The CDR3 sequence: CATSRDLAGESYEQYF. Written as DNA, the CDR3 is TGTGCCACCAGCAGAGATCTTGCAGGGGAATCCTACGAGCAGTACTTC.

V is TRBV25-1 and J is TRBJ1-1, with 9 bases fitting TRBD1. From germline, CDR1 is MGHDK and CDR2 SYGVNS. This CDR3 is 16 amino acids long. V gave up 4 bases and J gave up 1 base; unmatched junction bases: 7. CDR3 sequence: CASSGTGVRENTEAFF. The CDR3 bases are TGTGCCAGCAGTGGGACAGGGGTGAGGGAGAACACTGAAGCTTTCTTT. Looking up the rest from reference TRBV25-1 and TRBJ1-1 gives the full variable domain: EADIYQTPRYLVIGTGKKITLECSQTMGHDKMYWYQQDPGMELHLIHYSYGVNSTEKGDLSSESTVSRIRTEHFPLTLESARPSHTSQYLCASSGTGVRENTEAFFGQGTRLTVV.

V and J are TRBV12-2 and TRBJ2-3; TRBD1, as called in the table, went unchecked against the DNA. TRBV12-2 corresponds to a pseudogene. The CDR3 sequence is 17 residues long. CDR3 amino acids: CASRLGVTGKSTDTQYF. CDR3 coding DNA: TGTGCAAGTCGCTTAGGAGTGACAGGGAAGAGCACAGATACGCAGTATTTT.

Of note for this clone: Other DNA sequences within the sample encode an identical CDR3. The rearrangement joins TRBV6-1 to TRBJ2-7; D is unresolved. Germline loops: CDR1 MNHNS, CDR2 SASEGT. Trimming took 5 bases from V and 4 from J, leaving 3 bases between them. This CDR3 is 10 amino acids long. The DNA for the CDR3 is TGTGCCAGCAGTTTGTACGAGCAGTACTTC. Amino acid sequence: CASSLYEQYF.

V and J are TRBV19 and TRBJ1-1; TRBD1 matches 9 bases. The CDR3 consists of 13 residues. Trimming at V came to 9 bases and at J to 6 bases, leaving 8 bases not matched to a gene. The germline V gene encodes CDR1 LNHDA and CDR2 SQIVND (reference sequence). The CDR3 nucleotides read TGTGCCAGGTACGACAGGGGGAGGCCTGAAGCTTTCTTT. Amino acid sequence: CARYDRGRPEAFF. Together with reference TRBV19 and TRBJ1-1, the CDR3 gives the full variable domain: DGGITQSPKYLFRKEGQNVTLSCEQNLNHDAMYWYRQDPGQGLRLIYYSQIVNDFQKGDIAEGYSVSREKKESFPLTVTSAQKNPTAFYLCARYDRGRPEAFFGQGTRLTVV.

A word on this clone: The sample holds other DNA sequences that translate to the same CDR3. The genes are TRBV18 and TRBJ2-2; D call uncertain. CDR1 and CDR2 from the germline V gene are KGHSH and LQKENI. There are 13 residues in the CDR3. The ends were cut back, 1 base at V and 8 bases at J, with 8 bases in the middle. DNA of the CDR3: TGTGCCAGCTCACCACTCGCAACGGGGGAGCTGTTTTTT. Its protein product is CASSPLATGELFF.

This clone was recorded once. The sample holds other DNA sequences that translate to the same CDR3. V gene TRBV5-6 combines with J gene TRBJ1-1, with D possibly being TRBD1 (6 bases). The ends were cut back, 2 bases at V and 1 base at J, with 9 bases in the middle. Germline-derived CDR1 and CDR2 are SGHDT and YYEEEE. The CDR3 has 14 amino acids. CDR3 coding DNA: TGTGCCAGCAGCTTACAGGGCTCGAACACTGAAGCTTTCTTT. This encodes CASSLQGSNTEAFF.

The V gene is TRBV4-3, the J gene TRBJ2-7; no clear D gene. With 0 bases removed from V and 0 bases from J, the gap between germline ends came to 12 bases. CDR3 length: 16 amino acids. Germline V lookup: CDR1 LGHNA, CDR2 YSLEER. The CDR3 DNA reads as TGCGCCAGCAGCCAAGATCCCTGGCAGCTCTCCTACGAGCAGTACTTC. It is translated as CASSQDPWQLSYEQYF.

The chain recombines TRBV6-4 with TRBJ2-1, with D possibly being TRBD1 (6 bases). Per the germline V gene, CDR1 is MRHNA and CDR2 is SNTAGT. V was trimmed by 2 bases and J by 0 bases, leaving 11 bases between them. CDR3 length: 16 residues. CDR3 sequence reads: CASSDPTGLSYNEQFF. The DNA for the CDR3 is TGTGCCAGCAGTGACCCGACAGGCCTCTCCTACAATGAGCAGTTCTTC.

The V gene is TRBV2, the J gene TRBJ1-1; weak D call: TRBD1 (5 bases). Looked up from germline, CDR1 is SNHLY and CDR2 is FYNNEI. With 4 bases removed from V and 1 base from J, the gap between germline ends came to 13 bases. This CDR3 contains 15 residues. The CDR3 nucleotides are TGTGCCAGCAGTGCGGGGGTGTCTGGGAACACTGAAGCTTTCTTT. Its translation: CASSAGVSGNTEAFF.

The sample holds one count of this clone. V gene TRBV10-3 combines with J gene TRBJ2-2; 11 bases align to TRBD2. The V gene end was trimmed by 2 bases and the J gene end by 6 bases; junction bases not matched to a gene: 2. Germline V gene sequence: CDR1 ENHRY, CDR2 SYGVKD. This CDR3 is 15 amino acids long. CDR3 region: CAISETSGGPGELFF. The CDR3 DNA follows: TGTGCCATCAGTGAGACTAGCGGGGGCCCCGGGGAGCTGTTTTTT.

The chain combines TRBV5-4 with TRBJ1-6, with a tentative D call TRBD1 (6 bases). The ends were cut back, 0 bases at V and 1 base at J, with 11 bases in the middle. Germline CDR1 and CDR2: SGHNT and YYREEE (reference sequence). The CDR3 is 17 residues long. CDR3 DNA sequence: TGTGCCAGCAGCTTGGCCGGGGGCCGATCCTATAATTCACCCCTCCACTTT. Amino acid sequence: CASSLAGGRSYNSPLHF.

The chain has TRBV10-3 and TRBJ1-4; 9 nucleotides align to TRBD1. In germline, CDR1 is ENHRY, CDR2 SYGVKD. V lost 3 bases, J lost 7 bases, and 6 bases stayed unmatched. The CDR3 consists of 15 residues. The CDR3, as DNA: TGTGCCATCAGTGAAGGGGGACAGGGATTTGAAAAACTGTTTTTT. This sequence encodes CAISEGGQGFEKLFF.

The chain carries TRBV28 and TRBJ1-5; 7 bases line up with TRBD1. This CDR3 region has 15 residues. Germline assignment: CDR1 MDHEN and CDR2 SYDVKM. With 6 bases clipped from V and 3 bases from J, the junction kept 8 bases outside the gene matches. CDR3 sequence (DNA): TGTGCCAGCAGCCAGATTGACAGGGACAATCAGCCCCAGCATTTT. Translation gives CASSQIDRDNQPQHF.